The 5 T cell receptor beta chains in this list originate from one sample, sequenced in a study of blood T cells in healthy people across ages. A second PCR, run for about 6 to 11 cycles, used a sample-barcoded 5' primer plus a J-beta primer mix. From the 5' RACE reads, TCRdb called clonotypes with MiXCR, one entry per CDR3 protein. This table holds 1.5 million or so distinct CDR3 sequences, less than 45% found once. Material for sequencing was blood. All receptors derive from a woman aged 18-29 years in good health.

The V call is TRBV27, the J call TRBJ1-2, with D tentatively TRBD1 (5 bases). Trimming cost V 0 bases and J 4 bases, with 12 bases left between them. The CDR3 is made up of 15 amino acids. The V gene's germline CDR1 is MNHEY and CDR2 SMNVEV (reference sequence). The CDR3 sequence: CASSLSGGTGYGYTF. In DNA form, the CDR3 reads TGTGCCAGCAGTTTATCGGGGGGTACGGGCTATGGCTACACCTTC.

This clonotype was seen only a few times. The V gene is TRBV2, the J gene TRBJ1-4; D is unclear. V was clipped by 5 bases and J by 8 bases, with 9 bases between them. Germline loops: CDR1 SNHLY, CDR2 FYNNEI. The CDR3 consists of 12 residues. The chain's CDR3 is CASSKWSEKLFF. DNA of the CDR3: TGTGCCAGCAGTAAGTGGAGCGAAAAACTGTTTTTT. Full variable domain (outside the CDR3, taken from reference TRBV2 and TRBJ1-4): EPEVTQTPSHQVTQMGQEVILRCVPISNHLYFYWYRQILGQKVEFLVSFYNNEISEKSEIFDDQFSVERPDGSNFTLKIRSTKLEDSAMYFCASSKWSEKLFFGSGTQLSVL.

The chain uses TRBV30 and TRBJ1-2; TRBD1 might be the D (5 bases). The CDR3 runs 13 residues. V was shortened by 0 bases and J by 5 bases, with 10 bases between the two germline ends. Germline V gene sequence: CDR1 GTSNPN, CDR2 SVGIG (reference sequence). CDR3 DNA sequence: TGTGCCTGGAGTGTCGGGGGGGGGTATGGCTACACCTTC. Translating it yields CAWSVGGGYGYTF.

V usage is TRBV29-1 and J usage is TRBJ2-7, with 14 bases matching TRBD2. CDR3 size: 18 residues. Losses at the gene ends were 0 bases for V and 4 bases for J; bases not matched to a gene: 11. Germline V gives CDR1 SQVTM, CDR2 ANQGSEA. CDR3: CSVEERRGGLAGVYEQYF. CDR3 sequence (DNA): TGCAGCGTTGAAGAAAGAAGGGGGGGACTAGCGGGAGTTTACGAGCAGTACTTC.

This chain joins TRBV7-2 and TRBJ1-2; D remains unclear. The V and J ends lost 2 bases and 7 bases respectively, with 14 bases between them. Germline loops: CDR1 SGHTA, CDR2 FQGNSA. The CDR3 contains 14 residues. The CDR3 here is CASSLSSGTCGYTF. DNA of the CDR3: TGTGCCAGCAGCTTATCGTCGGGTACCTGTGGCTACACCTTC.